Listed here are 11 T cell receptor beta chains from one sample, sequenced in a study of blood T cell repertoires in COVID-19. Sequencing was performed with immunoSEQ multiplex PCR; in TCRdb, only in-frame clones are kept and a portion is missing. The profile covers about 60,000 clones, with around 85% appearing a single time and around 5.1% taken by the ten largest. The sample comprised peripheral blood. These receptors were collected from a woman in her seventies with acute or convalescent COVID-19.

The sample holds a few counts of this clone. V usage is TRBV7-9 and J usage is TRBJ1-4; tentatively, D is TRBD1 (6 bases). CDR1 and CDR2 (germline): SEHNR, FQNEAQ (reference sequence). Between the trimmed V and J ends, which lost 4 bases and 4 bases, there was a span of 16 bases. There are 16 residues in the CDR3. This chain's CDR3 is CASSSVSGGRNEKLFF. The CDR3 coding sequence is TGTGCCAGCAGCTCTGTTTCTGGGGGCCGTAATGAAAAACTGTTTTTT.

The J gene is TRBJ1-5, the V gene TRBV2; 9 bases are a match to TRBD1. Germline values: CDR1 SNHLY, CDR2 FYNNEI. J gave up 1 base and V 10 bases, and 8 bases lay outside the gene matches. This CDR3 region has 15 residues. The CDR3: CATNRDRASNQPQHF. In nucleotides, the CDR3 is TGTGCCACCAATCGGGACAGGGCGAGCAATCAGCCCCAGCATTTT.

About this clone itself: The junction does not match germline at one end; this may be a read error. The rearrangement uses TRBV19 and TRBJ1-1; maybe TRBD1 (5 bases). Germline assignment: CDR1 LNHDA and CDR2 SQIVND (reference sequence). The CDR3 loop spans 15 amino acids. CDR3 residues: CASSPMTEVNSEAFF. The CDR3 bases are TGTGCCAGTAGTCCCATGACAGAAGTGAACTCTGAAGCTTTCTTT. Based on the CDR3 plus reference TRBV19 and TRBJ1-1, the full variable domain is DGGITQSPKYLFRKEGQNVTLSCEQNLNHDAMYWYRQDPGQGLRLIYYSQIVNDFQKGDIAEGYSVSREKKESFPLTVTSAQKNPTAFYLCASSPMTEVNSEAFFGQGTRLTVV.

The genes are TRBV6-5 and TRBJ2-1, with TRBD2 matching over 8 bases. Germline loops: CDR1 MNHEY, CDR2 SVGAGI. V shed 10 bases, J shed 9 bases, and the junction held 14 bases outside the gene matches. The CDR3 length is 14 residues. The CDR3 reads CATQRGGRGSEQFF. The CDR3 DNA sequence: TGTGCCACCCAACGGGGGGGAAGGGGGAGTGAGCAGTTCTTC.

This rearrangement joins TRBV7-2 to TRBJ1-2; TRBD1 matches at 9 bases. The germline V gene encodes CDR1 SGHTA and CDR2 FQGNSA. The CDR3 totals 14 residues. V shed 5 bases, J shed 5 bases, and the junction held 6 bases outside the gene matches. CDR3 residues: CASSPGTGSYGYTF. The CDR3 bases are TGTGCCAGCAGCCCCGGGACAGGGTCTTATGGCTACACCTTC.

The chain is built from TRBV3-1 (or the pseudogene TRBV3-2) and TRBJ2-2; 8 bases map to TRBD1. Germline values: CDR1 LGHDT, CDR2 YNNKEL (reference sequence). The V segment lost 4 bases and the J segment 6 bases; nucleotides outside the gene matches: 7. The CDR3 covers 15 residues. CDR3 coding DNA: TGTGCCAGCAGCCCCTGGACAGGGTCTCCCGGGGAGCTGTTTTTT. Its protein is CASSPWTGSPGELFF.

V and J are TRBV7-9 and TRBJ2-4; 7 nucleotides agree with TRBD1. This CDR3 spans 12 amino acids. The germline CDR1 and CDR2 sequences are SEHNR and FQNEAQ (reference sequence). With V trimmed by 5 bases and J by 9 bases, 4 bases remained unmatched. The CDR3, as DNA: TGTGCCAGCAGCCCCACAGGGGCCATTCAGTACTTC. Protein sequence: CASSPTGAIQYF. The entire variable domain, with the rest obtained from reference TRBV7-9 and TRBJ2-4, is as follows: DTGVSQNPRHKITKRGQNVTFRCDPISEHNRLYWYRQTLGQGPEFLTYFQNEAQLEKSRLLSDRFSAERPKGSFSTLEIQRTEQGDSAMYLCASSPTGAIQYFGAGTRLSVL.

This clone was seen a single time. This chain connects TRBV10-3 to TRBJ2-3, with TRBD1 matching over 7 bases. With V trimmed by 4 bases and J by 2 bases, 12 bases remained unmatched. The length of the CDR3 is 17 residues. The germline V gene has CDR1 ENHRY and CDR2 SYGVKD. CDR3 region: CAISGPGQRGTTDTQYF. CDR3 sequence (DNA): TGTGCCATCAGTGGACCGGGACAGAGGGGGACCACAGATACGCAGTATTTT.

The chain joins TRBV20-1 to TRBJ1-4; no clear D. The V gene lost 5 bases and the J gene lost 5 bases, with 6 bases spanning the gap. The germline V gene has CDR1 DFQATT and CDR2 SNEGSKA (reference sequence). The CDR3 totals 11 residues. The CDR3, as DNA: TGCAGTGCTCTTCAGAATGAAAAACTGTTTTTT. Amino acid sequence: CSALQNEKLFF.

V is TRBV3-1 (or the pseudogene TRBV3-2) and J is TRBJ1-4; no clear D. The CDR3 contains 13 residues. Per germline, CDR1 LGHDT and CDR2 YNNKEL (reference sequence). V lost 0 bases, J lost 8 bases, and 7 bases lay in between. The CDR3 spells CASSQDLEEKLFF. The DNA for the CDR3 is TGTGCCAGCAGCCAAGACTTAGAGGAAAAACTGTTTTTT.

The sample holds one count of this clone. This sequence joins TRBV7-8 and TRBJ2-7; D is unclear. With 3 bases removed from V and 6 bases from J, the gap between germline ends came to 15 bases. This CDR3 has 14 residues. The germline V gene encodes CDR1 SGHVS and CDR2 FQNEAQ. The CDR3 loop reads CASSFLSGHFEQYF. In DNA form, the CDR3 reads TGTGCCAGCAGCTTTTTATCTGGGCACTTCGAGCAGTACTTC. The variable domain in full, completed from reference TRBV7-8 and TRBJ2-7, reads GAGVSQSPRYKVAKRGQDVALRCDPISGHVSLFWYQQALGQGPEFLTYFQNEAQLDKSGLPSDRFFAERPEGSVSTLKIQRTQQEDSAVYLCASSFLSGHFEQYFGPGTRLTVT.